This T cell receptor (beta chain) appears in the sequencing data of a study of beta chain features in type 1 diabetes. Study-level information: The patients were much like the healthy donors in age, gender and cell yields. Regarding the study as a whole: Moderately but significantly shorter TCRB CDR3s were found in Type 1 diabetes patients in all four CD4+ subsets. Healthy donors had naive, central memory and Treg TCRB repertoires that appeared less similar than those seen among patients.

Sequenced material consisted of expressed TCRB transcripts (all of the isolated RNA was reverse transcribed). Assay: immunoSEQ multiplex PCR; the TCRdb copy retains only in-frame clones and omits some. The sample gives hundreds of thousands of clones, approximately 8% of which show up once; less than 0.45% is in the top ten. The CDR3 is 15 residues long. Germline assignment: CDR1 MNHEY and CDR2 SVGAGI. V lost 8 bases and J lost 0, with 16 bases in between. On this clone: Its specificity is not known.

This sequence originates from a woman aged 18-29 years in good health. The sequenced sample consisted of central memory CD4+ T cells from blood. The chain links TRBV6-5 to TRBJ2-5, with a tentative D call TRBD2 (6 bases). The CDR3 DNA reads TGTGCCAGCGCCTGGGACTCGGAGTACCAAGAGACCCAGTACTTC. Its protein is CASAWDSEYQETQYF.